This TCR beta chain is from a study of graft-versus-host responses after intestinal transplantation. Notes on this clone: Its antigen remains unknown.

Assay: immunoSEQ multiplex PCR; the TCRdb copy retains only in-frame clones and omits some. This table holds tens of thousands of clones, about 89% found once. The CDR3 sequence is 16 residues long. Germline CDR1 is SEHNR and CDR2 is FQNEAQ (reference sequence). V gave up 5 bases and J gave up 0 bases, with 14 bases separating them. The study, taken as a whole, reports: Recipient bone marrow held GvH clones, some seen earlier in ileum or blood. Where graft-donor T cell macrochimerism was present, patients had high graft-versus-host to host-versus-graft clonal ratios in allografts.

The clonotype comes from a human donor who was the organ donor for an intestinal transplant. This rearrangement joins TRBV7-9 to TRBJ1-3; no reliable D call. Sequenced material: unstimulated CD4+ T cells sorted from spleen or lymph node cells, taken before transplant. In DNA, the CDR3 is TGTGCCAGCAGCCCATCCAGCACAGTCTCTGGAAACACCATATATTTT. Its protein product is CASSPSSTVSGNTIYF.